This T cell receptor (beta chain) was found in a study of blood T cell repertoires in COVID-19. For the study at large: Spain, Italy and the United States supplied samples that represented acute and convalescent COVID-19. The analysed material was cDNA or gDNA that came from T cells, B-cell-depleted T cells, or PBMCs.

The CDR3 contains 17 residues. From germline, CDR1 is SGHRS and CDR2 YFSETQ. V lost 1 base to trimming and J lost 3 bases, with 18 bases between them. Authors' processing steps: Reference gene primer amplification gave nucleated cell count estimates. The method was immunoSEQ multiplex PCR; TCRdb's version includes in-frame clones alone and lacks a portion of them. Clone size and V and J calls were adopted from that table, with D and trimming inferred from the DNA. The table records roughly 200,000 clones, less than 90% of them present only once. The Seattle site enrolled patients during active infection and followed them longitudinally.

The sequence derives from a woman older than 75 with COVID-19, enrolled during active disease. The gene calls are TRBV5-1 and TRBJ2-3; D is perhaps TRBD1 (5 bases). Sequencing used peripheral blood. The CDR3 sequence is CASSLQGLVRITDTQYF. The CDR3 coding sequence is TGCGCCAGCAGCTTGCAGGGTTTGGTCCGGATAACAGATACGCAGTATTTT.